A single sample gave rise to the 25 T cell receptor beta chains below, sequenced in a study of cytomegalovirus exposure and HLA in healthy donors. PCR primers comprised 60 Vbeta and 13 Jbeta primers. Some clones are missing from TCRdb's copy, which holds only in-frame ones; the method was immunoSEQ multiplex PCR. Its clone listing holds approximately 70,000 clones. Sequenced material: PBMCs. Every receptor here comes from a woman in her forties in good health and CMV-seropositive.

The V and J genes are TRBV5-4 and TRBJ2-7, with D maybe TRBD1 (5 bases). Trimming cost V 4 bases and J 7 bases, with 18 bases left between them. The germline CDR1 and CDR2 sequences are SGHNT and YYREEE (reference sequence). The CDR3 loop spans 14 amino acids. CDR3 residues: CASSPKGDLVEQYF. The CDR3 DNA reads as TGTGCCAGCAGCCCGAAAGGGGATCTTGTGGAGCAGTACTTC.

V is TRBV7-2 and J is TRBJ2-3; D remains unclear. Germline V gene data show CDR1 as SGHTA and CDR2 as FQGNSA. V was pared by 6 bases and J by 0 bases, with 7 bases between. The CDR3 is made up of 13 amino acids. The CDR3 loop is CASRPTSTDTQYF. The DNA of the CDR3 is TGTGCCAGCAGACCTACTAGCACAGATACGCAGTATTTT. Full variable domain (rest looked up from reference TRBV7-2 and TRBJ2-3): GAGVSQSPSNKVTEKGKDVELRCDPISGHTALYWYRQSLGQGLEFLIYFQGNSAPDKSGLPSDRFSAERTGGSVSTLTIQRTQQEDSAVYLCASRPTSTDTQYFGPGTRLTVL.

The chain is built from TRBV27 and TRBJ2-7, with 9 positions matching TRBD2. CDR1 is MNHEY, CDR2 SMNVEV, per germline (reference sequence). This CDR3 is built from 15 residues. V trimming: 5 bases; J trimming: 2 bases; junction bases outside the gene matches: 7. The CDR3 bases are TGTGCCAGCAGTGGCGGGAGGGTGGGGCCCTACGAGCAGTACTTC. Translated: CASSGGRVGPYEQYF.

J is TRBJ2-2 and V is TRBV19, with 8 bases fitting TRBD2. The CDR3 is made up of 15 amino acids. The junction had 6 bases not matched to a gene; V was cut back by 4 bases and J by 5 bases. Looked up from germline, CDR1 is LNHDA and CDR2 is SQIVND (reference sequence). CDR3 region: CASSKWASGTGELFF. The CDR3 region has the DNA TGTGCCAGTAGTAAGTGGGCTAGCGGGACCGGGGAGCTGTTTTTT.

J is TRBJ1-1 and V is TRBV2, with D perhaps TRBD1 (5 bases). The germline CDR1 and CDR2 sequences are SNHLY and FYNNEI. This CDR3 is 14 amino acids long. The V and J ends lost 4 bases and 4 bases respectively, with 13 bases between them. In DNA form, the CDR3 reads TGTGCCAGCAGTGGGGTGTCCCAGGGCACTGAAGCTTTCTTT. Translating gives CASSGVSQGTEAFF.

The rearrangement uses TRBV11-2 and TRBJ2-1; 11 nucleotides agree with TRBD2. This CDR3 comprises 15 residues. Germline V gene data show CDR1 as SGHAT and CDR2 as FQNNGV. V lost 5 bases and J lost 2; bases outside the gene matches: 2. CDR3 amino acids: CASSTGLAAYNEQFF. CDR3 nucleotides: TGTGCCAGCAGCACGGGACTAGCGGCCTACAATGAGCAGTTCTTC. Full variable domain (missing parts from reference TRBV11-2 and TRBJ2-1): EAGVAQSPRYKIIEKRQSVAFWCNPISGHATLYWYQQILGQGPKLLIQFQNNGVVDDSQLPKDRFSAERLKGVDSTLKIQPAKLEDSAVYLCASSTGLAAYNEQFFGPGTRLTVL.

V gene TRBV4-3 combines with J gene TRBJ2-6; unclear D gene. CDR3 length: 14 amino acids. Between the trimmed V and J ends, which lost 2 bases and 3 bases, there was a span of 5 bases. Germline V CDR1 and CDR2: LGHNA, YSLEER. The CDR3 is CASSQRVGANVLTF. CDR3 in DNA: TGCGCCAGCAGCCAAAGAGTTGGGGCCAACGTCCTGACTTTC.

The CDR3 reads CASSRTYEQYF. As DNA, the CDR3 is TGTGCCAGCAGCCGTACCTACGAGCAGTACTTC. The rearrangement joins TRBV13 to TRBJ2-7; D is unclear. V was clipped by 5 bases and J by 2 bases, with 4 bases between them. The CDR3 totals 11 residues. Germline values: CDR1 PRHDT, CDR2 FYEKMQ (reference sequence).

This chain uses TRBV4-1 with TRBJ1-2; a weak D match, TRBD1 (6 bases). V gave up 1 base and J gave up 8 bases, with 23 bases separating them. Germline values: CDR1 MGHRA, CDR2 YSYEKL. The CDR3 spans 17 residues. The DNA for the CDR3 is TGCGCCAGCAGCCAAGTAACAGGGAGATATAACTATGGAGGCTACACCTTC. Encoded protein: CASSQVTGRYNYGGYTF.

The rearrangement uses TRBV6-5 and TRBJ1-1; tentative D call: TRBD1 (5 bases). Between the trimmed V and J ends, which lost 0 bases and 7 bases, there was a span of 12 bases. The CDR3 sequence is 14 residues long. CDR1 and CDR2 from the germline V gene are MNHEY and SVGAGI. The CDR3 coding sequence is TGTGCCAGCAGTTACTCGGGAGGGGAGGGTGAAGCTTTCTTT. Translation: CASSYSGGEGEAFF.

The V call is TRBV6-1, the J call TRBJ1-2; 9 bases line up with TRBD1. The CDR3 consists of 15 residues. Per the germline V gene, CDR1 is MNHNS and CDR2 is SASEGT. The trim removed 4 bases at V and 4 bases at J, leaving 7 bases unmatched. The CDR3 coding sequence is TGTGCCAGCAGTGCCCCGGGACAGGGACCCTATGGCTACACCTTC. Protein: CASSAPGQGPYGYTF.

The chain combines TRBV27 with TRBJ1-4; D gene ambiguous. This CDR3 has 13 amino acids. Germline CDR1 is MNHEY and CDR2 is SMNVEV (reference sequence). V shed 9 bases and J shed 0 bases, with 8 bases lying between them. This chain's CDR3 is CASSHATNEKLFF. CDR3 nucleotides: TGTGCCAGTAGTCATGCAACTAATGAAAAACTGTTTTTT. The full variable domain, its missing parts supplied by reference TRBV27 and TRBJ1-4, is EAQVTQNPRYLITVTGKKLTVTCSQNMNHEYMSWYRQDPGLGLRQIYYSMNVEVTDKGDVPEGYKVSRKEKRNFPLILESPSPNQTSLYFCASSHATNEKLFFGSGTQLSVL.

This chain links TRBV9 with TRBJ1-2; D unclear. CDR3 length: 15 amino acids. Trimming removed 0 bases at V and 1 base at J, with 10 bases between. Germline CDR1 is SGDLS and CDR2 is YYNGEE. The CDR3 nucleotides are TGTGCCAGCAGCGTAGATAGTACAGATAACTATGGCTACACCTTC. Translating it yields CASSVDSTDNYGYTF.

The V gene is TRBV19, the J gene TRBJ1-2, with unresolved D. Germline values: CDR1 LNHDA, CDR2 SQIVND (reference sequence). V was clipped by 7 bases and J by 0 bases, with 9 bases between them. This CDR3 spans 13 amino acids. Here the CDR3 reads CASKDIANYGYTF. The CDR3 DNA is TGTGCCAGTAAAGACATAGCTAACTATGGCTACACCTTC.

The V gene is TRBV5-6, the J gene TRBJ2-3; 10 bases align to TRBD2. The CDR3 consists of 15 residues. With 0 bases clipped from V and 6 bases from J, the junction kept 4 bases outside the gene matches. Germline values: CDR1 SGHDT, CDR2 YYEEEE. The CDR3 reads CASSLASGSQDTQYF. CDR3 nucleotides: TGTGCCAGCAGCTTGGCTAGCGGGAGTCAGGATACGCAGTATTTT.

Comment on this clone: The junction departs from the called germline gene at one end, perhaps through a read error. This chain uses TRBV29-1 with TRBJ1-1; D not certain. CDR1 and CDR2 from the germline V gene are SQVTM and ANQGSEA. This CDR3 is 15 amino acids long. In DNA form, the CDR3 reads TGCAGCGATGAATCGGGATGGGGAAGTGGAACTGAAGCTTTCTTT. Its protein product is CSDESGWGSGTEAFF.

The DNA of the CDR3 is TGTGCCAGCAGCGAGGGACTAGCGGGGGGGCGAGCAGATACGCAGTATTTT. Residues: CASSEGLAGGRADTQYF. The chain combines TRBV7-3 with TRBJ2-3; the match to TRBD2 covers 16 bases. Trimming at V came to 5 bases and at J to 4 bases, leaving 6 bases not matched to a gene. CDR3 length: 17 amino acids. Germline V gene sequence: CDR1 SGHTA, CDR2 FQGTGA.

The rearrangement uses TRBV5-5 and TRBJ1-5; 7 bases line up with TRBD1. CDR1 is SGHKS, CDR2 YYEKEE, per germline (reference sequence). V was clipped by 5 bases and J by 1 base; unmatched bases: 12. The CDR3 extends over 17 amino acids. CDR3 in DNA: TGTGCCAGCAGTTCTACTGGGACAGCCCAGAGCAATCAGCCCCAGCATTTT. This sequence encodes CASSSTGTAQSNQPQHF.

The chain couples TRBV21-1 to TRBJ1-6; the table names TRBD1, a call not compared with the DNA. TRBV21-1 is designated a pseudogene. This CDR3 is built from 21 residues. DNA for the CDR3: TGTGCCAGCAGCAAAGCGCGAGTATTAGAGGCAGGGGCCTTCGATAATTCACCCCTCCACTTT. Translating gives CASSKARVLEAGAFDNSPLHF.

The V gene is TRBV1, the J gene TRBJ2-1; the listed D gene, TRBD2, was not tested against the DNA. TRBV1 is assigned pseudogene status. There are 15 residues in the CDR3. The CDR3 region has the DNA TGCACCAGCAGCCAAGAGAAACTAGCGGGCGGGGAGCAGTTCTTC. It is translated as CTSSQEKLAGGEQFF.

The gene calls are TRBV28 and TRBJ1-2; possibly TRBD1 for D (6 bases). CDR1 and CDR2 from the germline V gene are MDHEN and SYDVKM. CDR3 length: 12 amino acids. V was shortened by 5 bases and J by 11 bases, with 15 bases between the two germline ends. The CDR3 region is CASSARQVFYTF. The CDR3 DNA follows: TGTGCCAGCAGTGCCCGACAGGTTTTTTACACCTTC.

The chain combines TRBV4-2 with TRBJ2-1; D gene ambiguous. Germline V gene data show CDR1 as LGHNA and CDR2 as YNFKEQ. Trimming left V 3 bases short and J 6 bases short, with 15 bases between. The CDR3 is made up of 15 amino acids. CDR3 sequence: CASSHLRQYGNEQFF. The CDR3, as DNA: TGTGCCAGCAGCCACCTCAGACAATATGGCAATGAGCAGTTCTTC.

The chain joins TRBV18 to TRBJ1-6; no firm D call. The CDR3 is made up of 15 amino acids. Germline V gene data show CDR1 as KGHSH and CDR2 as LQKENI. With 3 bases removed from V and 7 bases from J, the gap between germline ends came to 13 bases. The CDR3 bases are TGTGCCAGCTCACCTATCTCGGAGGCGAATTCACCCCTCCACTTT. Encoded protein: CASSPISEANSPLHF. The whole variable domain, filled in from reference TRBV18 and TRBJ1-6, reads NAGVMQNPRHLVRRRGQEARLRCSPMKGHSHVYWYRQLPEEGLKFMVYLQKENIIDESGMPKERFSAEFPKEGPSILRIQQVVRGDSAAYFCASSPISEANSPLHFGNGTRLTVT.

CDR3 amino acids: CASSRQGLDTGELFF. The CDR3 bases are TGTGCCAGCAGTCGACAGGGTCTAGACACCGGGGAGCTGTTTTTT. This chain joins TRBV2 and TRBJ2-2, with 7 bases identical to TRBD1. V lost 5 bases and J lost 3; bases outside the gene matches: 6. The CDR3 has 15 residues. CDR1 is SNHLY and CDR2 is FYNNEI in the germline V gene.

V gene TRBV29-1 combines with J gene TRBJ1-2; 7 nucleotides agree with TRBD1. Unmatched junction bases numbered 11, after V lost 6 bases and J lost 7 bases. The CDR3 extends over 13 amino acids. Germline V gene data show CDR1 as SQVTM and CDR2 as ANQGSEA. CDR3 sequence (DNA): TGCAGCGTAGGAGAAACAGGGGATCTTGGCTACACCTTC. Its protein product is CSVGETGDLGYTF. The entire variable domain, with the rest obtained from reference TRBV29-1 and TRBJ1-2, is as follows: SAVISQKPSRDICQRGTSLTIQCQVDSQVTMMFWYRQQPGQSLTLIATANQGSEATYESGFVIDKFPISRPNLTFSTLTVSNMSPEDSSIYLCSVGETGDLGYTFGSGTRLTVV.